This passage covers 8 T cell receptor beta chains from one sample sequenced in a study of tissue T cells after allogeneic stem cell transplantation (dated 2022 in TCRdb). Libraries were made using the immunoSEQ multiplex PCR assay. TCRdb provides this immuneACCESS table in a form limited to in-frame rearrangements. Some clones are lacking; in checked studies, under half of them reflect an unresolved V gene, and why the rest are absent is not known. The sample table contains approximately 50,000 clones; only one count was recorded for around 70% of them. Approximately 0.59% of the sample belongs to the ten largest clones. The sequencing sample was made of sorted cells pooled from one or two spleens. These TCRs come from a pool of C57BL/6 mice in good health.

Concerning this clone itself: Gene names follow the mouse nomenclature. The read falls 1 residue short of the CDR3 end, and the missing part is taken from the germline J gene. The chain recombines TRBV3 with TRBJ1-4, with TRBD1 identical over 8 bases. V trimming: 1 base; J trimming: 4 bases; junction bases outside the gene matches: 2. Germline V lookup: CDR1 SNHLY, CDR2 FYNGKV (reference sequence). The CDR3 spans 15 residues. The CDR3 protein is CASSLEGQDNERLFF. The DNA read from the CDR3 is TGTGCCAGCAGCTTAGAGGGACAGGACAACGAAAGATTATTT.

Comment on this clone: Genes and germline are mouse. Read coverage stops 1 residue before the CDR3 terminus; the germline J gene supplies the remainder. The rearrangement joins TRBV13-2 to TRBJ2-1, with a weak D call TRBD1 (5 bases). The CDR3 has 12 amino acids. V shed 2 bases and J shed 6 bases, with 6 bases lying between them. Per the germline V gene, CDR1 is NNHNN and CDR2 is SYGAGS (reference sequence). CDR3 in amino acids: CASGDRVAEQFF. CDR3 DNA (partial): TGTGCCAGCGGTGACAGGGTTGCTGAGCAGTTC.

A note on this clone: Here the gene names and germline are mouse. The read stops 1 residue short of the end of the CDR3; the missing end is completed from the germline J gene. This chain joins TRBV3 and TRBJ1-2; possible D gene TRBD1, 6 bases. Germline V gene sequence: CDR1 SNHLY, CDR2 FYNGKV (reference sequence). Trimming left V 4 bases short and J 0 bases short, with 9 bases between. The CDR3 spans 14 residues. Incomplete CDR3 DNA: TGTGCCAGCAGCTCCGGGACAACAAACTCCGACTACACC. Translating it yields CASSSGTTNSDYT. The whole CDR3 protein reads CASSSGTTNSDYTF.

Of note for this clone: Each gene name is a mouse one. Coverage ceases 1 residue before the CDR3 finishes, and the germline J gene fills in the end. This rearrangement joins TRBV4 to TRBJ2-5; no clear D. Trimming stripped 5 bases from V and 1 base from J, with 10 bases between. Germline lookup yields CDR1 LGHDT and CDR2 YNNKQL (reference sequence). The CDR3 length is 14 residues. The CDR3 region is CASSPREDQDTQYF. CDR3 bases read: TGTGCCAGCAGCCCGCGGGAGGACCAAGACACCCAGTAC.

Turning to this clone: Gene labels here are mouse ones. The read terminates 1 residue before the CDR3 end, so the remaining end is supplied by the germline J gene. V usage is TRBV26 and J usage is TRBJ2-5, with 12 bases matching TRBD2. The trim removed 6 bases at V and 6 bases at J, leaving 4 bases unmatched. Germline V gene lookup returns CDR1 KGHPV and CDR2 FQNQEV (reference sequence). The CDR3 spans 14 residues. CDR3 residues: CASSRDWGEDTQYF. The sequenced CDR3 bases are TGTGCCAGCAGCCGGGACTGGGGGGAGGACACCCAGTAC.

This clone was observed a handful of times. The genes are named according to mouse. This CDR3 is CASSLGLGGSSYEQYF. The sequenced part of the CDR3 DNA is TGTGCCAGCTCTCTCGGACTGGGGGGGAGCTCCTATGAACAGTAC. The chain combines TRBV12-1 with TRBJ2-7; 12 bases align to TRBD2. The CDR3 end lies 1 residue beyond the end of the read and is filled in from the germline J gene. This CDR3 comprises 16 residues. CDR1 and CDR2 from the germline V gene are SGHSN and HYEKVE. Unmatched junction bases numbered 2, after V lost 0 bases and J lost 0 bases.

This clone was picked up a small number of times. Germline and genes: mouse. The read stops 1 residue short of the end of the CDR3; the missing end is completed from the germline J gene. This sequence joins TRBV20 and TRBJ2-7; D is unclear. This CDR3 has 12 amino acids. With 0 bases removed from V and 0 bases from J, the gap between germline ends came to 3 bases. Germline V gives CDR1 GFQATS, CDR2 STVNSAI. CDR3 region: CGAREISYEQYF. The sequenced part of the CDR3 DNA is TGTGGTGCTAGGGAGATCTCCTATGAACAGTAC.

About this clone: The gene names here belong to mouse. The read ends 1 residue before the CDR3 terminus; that terminus is restored from the germline J gene. The chain combines TRBV13-1 with TRBJ2-5; 7 positions agree with TRBD1. This CDR3 is 14 amino acids long. With 0 bases clipped from V and 6 bases from J, the junction kept 4 bases outside the gene matches. CDR1 is NSHNY, CDR2 SYGAGN, per germline. CDR3 DNA, as far as it was read: TGTGCCAGCAGTGATGCAGGGGGAGAGGACACCCAGTAC. Translation: CASSDAGGEDTQY. The complete CDR3 protein is CASSDAGGEDTQYF.